This T cell receptor beta chain was documented in a study of shared clonotypes between healthy human individuals. This clone was seen more than once but under ten times. The target antigen is unknown. CD8 memory comprised CD45RO+ plus CCR7-negative CD45RA+ TemRA cells. Germline-derived CDR1 and CDR2 are SGDLS and YYNGEE. The CDR3 sequence is 14 residues long. Unmatched junction bases numbered 5, after V lost 5 bases and J lost 5 bases. As originally analysed: With immunoSEQ giving junction-only sequences and no quality scores, filtering differed. Only in-frame clones appear in the TCRdb table, and some are missing; sequencing was by immunoSEQ multiplex PCR. Clone size and V and J calls were adopted from that table, with D and trimming inferred from the DNA. The sample holds under 130,000 clones, 67% seen once. General observations from the study: At large depth, rarefaction still showed sorted-subset sequencing to be incomplete. Enrolling few donors narrowed the genetic and exposure-history diversity that was represented.

The sample was memory CD8+ T cells sorted from blood. This sample's subset: CD45RO+ cells pooled with CCR7-negative TemRA cells. This chain uses TRBV9 with TRBJ2-3; 10 bases line up with TRBD2. This clonotype was sampled from a woman in her 30s in good health. The chain's CDR3 is CASSTSGKLDTQYF. CDR3 nucleotides: TGTGCCAGCAGTACTAGCGGGAAGTTAGATACGCAGTATTTT. Combining the CDR3 with reference TRBV9 and TRBJ2-3 gives the whole variable domain DSGVTQTPKHLITATGQRVTLRCSPRSGDLSVYWYQQSLDQGLQFLIQYYNGEERAKGNILERFSAQQFPDLHSELNLSSLELGDSALYFCASSTSGKLDTQYFGPGTRLTVL.